This record looks at one T cell receptor beta chain sequence and its context. The antigen it binds to is not known. Per-base qualities were not stored, and no clone one base away is much larger. The sample originates from a study of OX40 agonist ivuxolimab in advanced cancers. Background on the whole study: Ivuxolimab was an agonistic, fully human IgG2 monoclonal antibody directed against OX40 (CD134), a costimulatory receptor. Intravenous ivuxolimab was administered to patients every 2 weeks at six dose levels: 0.01, 0.1, 0.3, 1.5, 3 and 10 mg/kg. Of the approximately 50 dose-escalation patients, hepatocellular carcinoma was present in about 19, melanoma in some 15, renal cell carcinoma in 9 and head and neck cancer in 9. The dose-escalation cohort was approximately 83% male with a mean age of approximately 60 years, ranging from roughly 23 to 79. Patients were allowed to have had prior anti-PD-1, anti-PD-L1 or anti-CTLA-4 therapy, and approximately 40% of the dose-escalation patients had previously received checkpoint inhibitors. Partial responses were achieved by three dose-escalation patients, of whom one had hepatocellular carcinoma and two had cutaneous melanoma. Peripheral TCRbeta sequencing aimed to test whether ivuxolimab altered TCR sequence diversity and caused clonal T-cell expansion. The paper reports the monotherapy dose-escalation portion (N ≈ 52 patients) of the phase I ivuxolimab trial.

The trial excluded patients who had a history of autoimmune disease or who were on systemic immunosuppression. Peripheral blood for TCR sequencing was drawn from every dose cohort at baseline, at cycle 4 day 1 and at cycle 7 day 1. Samples were obtained from an open-label, multicenter, first-in-human phase I dose-escalation trial of ivuxolimab. Adults with locally advanced or metastatic melanoma, renal cell carcinoma, hepatocellular carcinoma or head and neck squamous cell carcinoma were enrolled in the trial. Before TCR sequencing, CD4+ T cells and CD8+ T cells from peripheral blood were sorted into separate populations. V sheds 6 bases and J sheds 2 bases, leaving 12 bases between their ends. The germline V gene provides CDR1 SGHRS and CDR2 YFSETQ. Inclusive of the bounding cysteine and phenylalanine, the CDR3 is 14 residues long. Only CDR3 DNA is held: 42 bases, read in frame from base 1. Genomic DNA was isolated from the sorted cells so that the TCRbeta CDR3 region could be sequenced. The immunoSEQ Assay was used to sequence the TCRbeta CDR3 regions. The immuneACCESS repertoire file appears here via TCRdb, limited to in-frame rearrangements. These files lack a portion of the clones; in checked studies, under half of the deficit traces to unresolved V genes, and the cause of the others is not known. The sample table lists 70,000 to 95,000 clones, around nine tenths of them with a count of one. The leading ten clones occupy roughly 6.3% of the sample.

The study at large found these results: After ivuxolimab, more expanded clones were found on average in CD8+ T cells than in CD4+ T cells. Antigen specificity was not determined for the clonally expanded peripheral T cells. At doses of 0.1 to 3.0 mg/kg, clonal expansion of both CD4+ and CD8+ blood T cells was observed from baseline to week 6. In the 0.1-3.0 mg/kg groups, partial responders were among the patients with the lowest normalized peripheral clonal expansion, particularly in CD8+ T cells. Low levels of normalized T-cell clonal expansion were also seen in some patients who did not respond.

This specimen consisted of CD4+ or CD8+ T cells sorted from blood, obtained in a trial of the OX40 agonist ivuxolimab. This TCR was recovered from an adult with an advanced solid tumor such as melanoma, head and neck, liver or kidney cancer. The sequence joins TRBV5-1 to TRBJ1-3; perhaps TRBD1 is the D gene, with 6 bases matching. The DNA sequence follows: TGCGCCAGCAACCTGGGGGGCGCTGGAAACACCATATATTTT. Translated, this is CASNLGGAGNTIYF.